The entry below gives a single TCR beta chain sequence along with its context. CDR1 LGHDT and CDR2 YNNKEL come from the germline V gene (reference sequence). The CDR3 runs to 15 residues. V lost 5 bases to trimming and J lost 5 bases; unmatched junction nucleotides: 9. This sample is part of a study of blood T cell repertoires in COVID-19. Study-wide context: The analysed material was cDNA or gDNA that came from T cells, B-cell-depleted T cells, or PBMCs.

Individuals drawn from about 26 US areas were about 18 to 100 years old. Participants' reported clinical history set cohort assignment. Per the original methods: How many nucleated cells were present was estimated from reference gene primer amplification. TCRdb's copy holds only in-frame clones and misses some; the assay was immunoSEQ multiplex PCR. D and trimming were read from the DNA, whereas the V and J calls and clone size are those reported in that table. The repertoire includes around 200,000 clones, 90% of them detected once, and less than 1.5% sits in the top ten. Specimen: PBMCs or T cells enriched from blood (not recorded which). The TCR originated in a man between 25 and 39 years old who had recovered from COVID-19. The J gene is TRBJ2-1, the V gene TRBV3-1 (or the pseudogene TRBV3-2); 7 positions agree with TRBD1. CDR3 nucleotide sequence: TGTGCCAGCAGCGCAACGGGACAGCCACACAATGAGCAGTTCTTC. Its protein product is CASSATGQPHNEQFF.